The following is a T cell receptor (beta chain) sequence with its context. All enrollees were about 18 to 89 years old and from about 24 US areas. Before being deemed recovered, Cohort 3 donors had two negative PCRs, clearance, or symptom resolution. This sample was taken from a study of blood T cell repertoires in COVID-19. Study overall: Material from acute and convalescent COVID-19 was sourced from the United States, Italy and Spain.

Original processing notes: Cell counts per sample came from amplifying reference gene primers. The method was immunoSEQ multiplex PCR; TCRdb's version includes in-frame clones alone and lacks a portion of them. Clone size and V and J calls were adopted from that table, with D and trimming inferred from the DNA. The sample holds some 330,000 clones, approximately 88% seen once. The CDR3 is made up of 16 amino acids. Germline-derived CDR1 and CDR2 are SGHNT and YYREEE (reference sequence). V was clipped by 0 bases and J by 4 bases; unmatched bases: 2. The chain carries TRBV5-4 and TRBJ2-2, with 11 bases fitting TRBD2. The specimen sequenced was PBMCs or T cells enriched from blood (not recorded which). The clonotype was recovered from a man in his thirties or forties who had recovered from COVID-19. The CDR3 region is CASSLGLAGTTGELFF. The CDR3 region has the DNA TGTGCCAGCAGCTTGGGACTAGCGGGGACCACCGGGGAGCTGTTTTTT.